These 26 T cell receptor beta chains share one sample of origin, sequenced in a study of identical twins. MiXCR, run by TCRdb on the 5' RACE reads, gives a single entry per CDR3 protein. Found here are some 1,700,000 distinct CDR3 sequences, under 35% of them singletons; the top ten hold roughly 0.3%. The material sequenced was cord blood. Source of these receptors: a newborn girl in good health.

The CDR3 DNA reads as TGTGCCAGCAGCCTGTATACTAGCACAGATACGCAGTATTTT. It codes for CASSLYTSTDTQYF. The chain combines TRBV11-2 with TRBJ2-3; D gene unclear. Germline V gene data show CDR1 as SGHAT and CDR2 as FQNNGV. CDR3 length equals 14 residues. Trimming took off 5 bases at V and 0 bases at J, with 9 bases between the two ends.

This clonotype was seen a handful of times. The chain couples TRBV4-1 to TRBJ1-2, with no clear D. V shed 1 base and J shed 0 bases, with 9 bases lying between them. CDR1 is MGHRA and CDR2 is YSYEKL in the germline V gene. The CDR3 is 15 amino acids. DNA of the CDR3: TGCGCCAGCAGCCAAGCGGGCAAAGCTAACTATGGCTACACCTTC. Translation gives CASSQAGKANYGYTF.

The V and J genes are TRBV5-5 and TRBJ2-1, with D hard to call. The CDR3 covers 14 residues. V was pared by 6 bases and J by 0 bases, with 10 bases between. The germline V gene has CDR1 SGHKS and CDR2 YYEKEE (reference sequence). CDR3 sequence (DNA): TGTGCCAGCAAATGGCTGAGCTCCTACAATGAGCAGTTCTTC. It yields the protein CASKWLSSYNEQFF.

CDR3 coding DNA: TGCAGTGCCTCGACAGGCCTGGAGTTGCAGCCCCAGCATTTT. This encodes CSASTGLELQPQHF. The chain has TRBV20-1 and TRBJ1-5; weak D call: TRBD1 (6 bases). Looked up from germline, CDR1 is DFQATT and CDR2 is SNEGSKA (reference sequence). With 6 bases removed from V and 7 bases from J, the gap between germline ends came to 19 bases. This CDR3 region has 14 residues.

The rearrangement uses TRBV9 and TRBJ2-3, with D perhaps matching TRBD1 (5 bases). The CDR3 sequence is 16 residues long. Germline V lookup: CDR1 SGDLS, CDR2 YYNGEE. V was clipped by 3 bases and J by 0 bases, with 14 bases between them. The CDR3 nucleotides read TGTGCCAGCAGCGCTAACAGGCCGGAGAGCACAGATACGCAGTATTTT. Protein product: CASSANRPESTDTQYF. Full variable domain (remainder filled in from reference TRBV9 and TRBJ2-3): DSGVTQTPKHLITATGQRVTLRCSPRSGDLSVYWYQQSLDQGLQFLIQYYNGEERAKGNILERFSAQQFPDLHSELNLSSLELGDSALYFCASSANRPESTDTQYFGPGTRLTVL.

The V and J genes are TRBV10-3 and TRBJ1-1; 7 bases match TRBD1. Looked up from germline, CDR1 is ENHRY and CDR2 is SYGVKD. Germline trimming cut 6 bases from V and 5 bases from J; bases unmatched to any gene: 9. This CDR3 is built from 14 residues. CDR3 sequence reads: CAISNRDSDTEAFF. The CDR3 bases are TGTGCCATCAGCAACCGGGACAGCGATACTGAAGCTTTCTTT.

The sample holds many counts of this clonotype. The genes are TRBV29-1 and TRBJ2-1; 7 positions match TRBD2. V lost 3 bases to trimming and J lost 0 bases; unmatched junction nucleotides: 11. Looked up from germline, CDR1 is SQVTM and CDR2 is ANQGSEA. CDR3 length: 17 amino acids. CDR3 nucleotides: TGCAGCGTTGACCTAGCGGCCCTCCTCCCCTCCTACAATGAGCAGTTCTTC. Translation: CSVDLAALLPSYNEQFF.

This clonotype came up a few times. This sequence joins TRBV9 and TRBJ2-1; TRBD2 matches 10 bases. Trimming removed 3 bases from V and 4 bases from J; junction bases left unmatched: 4. CDR1 is SGDLS, CDR2 YYNGEE, per germline. The CDR3 consists of 15 residues. The CDR3 loop is CASSELAGEYNEQFF. For the CDR3, the DNA is TGTGCCAGCAGCGAGCTAGCGGGAGAGTACAATGAGCAGTTCTTC.

This chain uses TRBV6-6 with TRBJ1-4; D is undetermined. The CDR3 has 15 amino acids. The V gene's germline CDR1 is MNHNY and CDR2 SVGAGI (reference sequence). V lost 7 bases and J 0 bases, leaving 12 bases between the germline ends. CDR3 DNA sequence: TGTGCCAGCATGGCAGACCTTGCAACTAATGAAAAACTGTTTTTT. It is translated as CASMADLATNEKLFF.

This chain uses TRBV12-3 or TRBV12-4 with TRBJ2-1, with D perhaps being TRBD1 or TRBD2 (5 bases each). The V and J ends lost 5 bases and 8 bases respectively, with 19 bases between them. The CDR3 extends over 15 amino acids. The CDR3 nucleotides are TGTGCCAGCAGTCACCCCGGGACGGCTATGGATGAGCAGTTCTTC. This encodes CASSHPGTAMDEQFF.

This clonotype turned up a few times. V usage is TRBV7-8 and J usage is TRBJ1-2; D ambiguous. The germline CDR1 and CDR2 sequences are SGHVS and FQNEAQ. This CDR3 region has 14 residues. V lost 2 bases, J lost 6 bases, and 13 bases lay in between. CDR3 in amino acids: CASSLLRAPHGYTF. DNA of the CDR3: TGTGCCAGCAGCTTACTGCGTGCCCCCCATGGCTACACCTTC.

The chain has TRBV6-1 and TRBJ2-1; 7 bases are shared with TRBD1. CDR1 is MNHNS, CDR2 SASEGT, per germline. Trimming at V came to 6 bases and at J to 13 bases, leaving 27 bases not matched to a gene. This CDR3 has 18 amino acids. In nucleotides, the CDR3 is TGTGCCAGCAGAGGGACAGTTACACTGAGGGGGCCCAAAAACATTCAGTTCTTC. It yields the protein CASRGTVTLRGPKNIQFF.

This clonotype appeared a few times. This sequence joins TRBV19 and TRBJ1-5; 10 bases match TRBD1. J lost 1 base, V lost 9 bases, and 9 bases had no gene match. CDR1 and CDR2 (germline): LNHDA, SQIVND (reference sequence). The CDR3 extends over 16 amino acids. The CDR3 DNA reads TGTGCCAGCAGGGACAGGGGATTATGGAGCAATCAGCCCCAGCATTTT. Translating gives CASRDRGLWSNQPQHF.

V and J are TRBV27 and TRBJ2-1, with TRBD2 identical over 15 bases. V shed 2 bases, J shed 8 bases, and the junction held 7 bases outside the gene matches. The CDR3 totals 17 residues. In germline, CDR1 is MNHEY, CDR2 SMNVEV (reference sequence). CDR3 region: CASSLLGTSGRRYEQFF. As DNA, the CDR3 is TGTGCCAGCAGTTTACTCGGGACTAGCGGGAGGAGGTATGAGCAGTTCTTC.

This clonotype was detected only a few times. CDR3 in DNA: TGTGCCAGCAGCTTATCAACCGGGACAGCTTATGGCTACACCTTC. It encodes CASSLSTGTAYGYTF. The rearrangement joins TRBV7-9 to TRBJ1-2; 7 nucleotides line up with TRBD1. This CDR3 comprises 15 residues. Germline CDR1 SEHNR, CDR2 FQNEAQ (reference sequence). V was pared by 2 bases and J by 5 bases, with 8 bases of the junction left unmatched.

The V and J genes are TRBV7-2 and TRBJ2-4; 8 positions agree with TRBD2. The germline gives CDR1 SGHTA, CDR2 FQGNSA. This CDR3 has 18 amino acids. Trimming cost V 5 bases and J 3 bases; bases outside gene matches: 15. The CDR3 loop is CASSARLARGSGKNIQYF. The CDR3 DNA sequence: TGTGCCAGCAGCGCACGACTAGCGCGGGGTAGTGGCAAAAACATTCAGTACTTC.

This clonotype showed up just a few times. The chain recombines TRBV12-3 or TRBV12-4 with TRBJ2-1; 9 bases line up with TRBD2. The CDR3 runs 16 residues. The ends lost 0 bases at V and 6 bases at J; junction bases unmatched: 6. The CDR3 DNA sequence: TGTGCCAGCAGTTTAGCTGGCGGGAGGGCCCGCAATGAGCAGTTCTTC. It translates to CASSLAGGRARNEQFF.

The chain joins TRBV28 to TRBJ2-1; 8 bases map to TRBD2. The CDR3 is 15 amino acids. V was clipped by 6 bases and J by 6 bases; unmatched bases: 10. CDR1 and CDR2 from the germline V gene are MDHEN and SYDVKM. CDR3 in amino acids: CASRYLGLASNEQFF. In DNA form, the CDR3 reads TGTGCCAGCAGATACCTCGGACTAGCTTCCAATGAGCAGTTCTTC.

This clonotype has more than one count but fewer than ten. This chain joins TRBV5-1 and TRBJ1-6; D ambiguous. Trimming stripped 1 base from V and 14 bases from J, with 10 bases between. Looked up from germline, CDR1 is SGHRS and CDR2 is YFSETQ. This CDR3 has 12 residues. This CDR3 reads CASSLQGWALHF. In nucleotides, the CDR3 is TGCGCCAGCAGCTTGCAAGGATGGGCCCTCCACTTT. Combining the CDR3 with reference TRBV5-1 and TRBJ1-6 gives the whole variable domain KAGVTQTPRYLIKTRGQQVTLSCSPISGHRSVSWYQQTPGQGLQFLFEYFSETQRNKGNFPGRFSGRQFSNSRSEMNVSTLELGDSALYLCASSLQGWALHFGNGTRLTVT.

The chain joins TRBV4-2 to TRBJ2-3; 8 nucleotides align to TRBD2. The germline gives CDR1 LGHNA, CDR2 YNFKEQ. Losses at the gene ends were 4 bases for V and 4 bases for J; bases not matched to a gene: 7. This CDR3 spans 15 amino acids. The DNA of the CDR3 is TGTGCCAGCAGCCCTCTCGGACTAGCAGCAGATACGCAGTATTTT. It encodes CASSPLGLAADTQYF.

V gene TRBV4-1 combines with J gene TRBJ2-7, with 8 bases that match TRBD2. Per the germline V gene, CDR1 is MGHRA and CDR2 is YSYEKL. J was trimmed by 2 bases and V by 1 base; bases with no gene match: 4. The CDR3 contains 15 residues. This CDR3 is CASSQVREGPYEQYF. The CDR3 DNA reads as TGCGCCAGCAGCCAAGTACGGGAGGGGCCCTACGAGCAGTACTTC.

The rearrangement joins TRBV20-1 to TRBJ1-5; D remains ambiguous. Between the trimmed V and J ends, which lost 3 bases and 0 bases, there was a span of 12 bases. The CDR3 consists of 15 residues. Germline-derived CDR1 and CDR2 are DFQATT and SNEGSKA (reference sequence). The DNA of the CDR3 is TGCAGTGCTAGTCACGGCCCCGATAGCAATCAGCCCCAGCATTTT. It yields the protein CSASHGPDSNQPQHF.

The rearrangement joins TRBV5-1 to TRBJ2-7; perhaps TRBD2 as D (5 bases). Germline V CDR1 and CDR2: SGHRS, YFSETQ. V was cut by 1 base and J by 0 bases, with 11 bases left in between. CDR3 length: 15 amino acids. Here the CDR3 reads CASSLSPGYSYEQYF. Here the CDR3 DNA reads TGCGCCAGCAGCTTGTCCCCGGGGTACTCCTACGAGCAGTACTTC.

This clonotype has just a few counts. The chain employs TRBV12-3 or TRBV12-4 and TRBJ1-2; weak D call: TRBD1 (6 bases). Trimming removed 7 bases at V and 1 base at J, with 16 bases between. The CDR3 consists of 15 residues. CDR3 DNA: TGTGCCAGCATCGTAACAGGGTCAATTAACTATGGCTACACCTTC. This translates into CASIVTGSINYGYTF.

The chain couples TRBV6-5 to TRBJ2-3; D not certain. V lost 2 bases, J lost 6 bases, and 33 bases lay in between. CDR1 is MNHEY, CDR2 SVGAGI, per germline. The CDR3 runs to 21 residues. The CDR3 bases are TGTGCCAGCAGTTACGGCGGCCCCCGTCCAAGGGCGTCTAAGTATTGGGATACGCAGTATTTT. It codes for CASSYGGPRPRASKYWDTQYF.

In its sample, this clonotype was seen a few times. The rearrangement links TRBV7-2 to TRBJ2-3; a weak D match, TRBD2 (8 bases). CDR1 SGHTA and CDR2 FQGNSA come from the germline V gene. Trimming took 5 bases from V and 6 from J, leaving 21 bases between them. CDR3 length: 16 residues. CDR3 amino acids: CASSATGTRGPDTQYF. Here the CDR3 DNA reads TGTGCCAGCAGCGCAACCGGGACTAGGGGGCCCGATACGCAGTATTTT.